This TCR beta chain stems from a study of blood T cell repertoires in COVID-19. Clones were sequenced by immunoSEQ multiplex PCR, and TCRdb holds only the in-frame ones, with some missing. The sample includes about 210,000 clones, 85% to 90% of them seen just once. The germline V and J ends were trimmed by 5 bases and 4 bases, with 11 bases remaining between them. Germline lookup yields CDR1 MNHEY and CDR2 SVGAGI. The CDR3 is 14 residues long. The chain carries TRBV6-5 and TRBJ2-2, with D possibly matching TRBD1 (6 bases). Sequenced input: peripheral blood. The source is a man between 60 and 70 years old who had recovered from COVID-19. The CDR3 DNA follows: TGTGCCAGCAGTCCCCAGGGGATCACCGGGGAGCTGTTTTTT. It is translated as CASSPQGITGELFF.